Listed below are T cell receptor beta chains from one sample, sequenced in a study of T cells in tumors after PD-1 blockade. Some clones are missing from TCRdb's copy, which holds only in-frame ones; the method was immunoSEQ multiplex PCR. In the table there are 54,000 or so clones, over 75% of which are singletons. The starting material was PBMCs, obtained before anti-PD-1 treatment. The receptors stem from a human donor with basal cell carcinoma. Both conserved end residues are part of each CDR3. D genes are given only for firm matches. Clone size is shown for a subset of rows, as once, few, many or a class of expanded clone.

abundance	d_gene	v_gene	j_gene	CDR3aa	CDR3nt
once	-	TRBV6-5	TRBJ1-3	CASRWTAASGNTIYF	TGTGCCAGCCGGTGGACAGCCGCCTCTGGAAACACCATATATTTT
-	TRBD1	TRBV5-1	TRBJ1-4	CASSPYPDRGGEKLFF	TGCGCCAGCAGCCCATACCCGGACAGGGGGGGAGAAAAACTGTTTTTT
few	-	TRBV10-2	TRBJ1-2	CASRESNYGYTF	TGCGCCAGTAGGGAGTCCAACTATGGCTACACCTTC
-	TRBD2	TRBV3-1/TRBV3-2	TRBJ2-7	CASSRGSGANSYEQYF	TGTGCCAGCAGCCGAGGTAGCGGGGCGAACTCCTACGAGCAGTACTTC
-	-	TRBV25-1	TRBJ2-5	CASSDVGQRETQYF	TGTGCCAGCAGTGACGTCGGGCAGAGGGAGACCCAGTACTTC
-	TRBD1	TRBV6-5	TRBJ2-2	CASRTGDANTGELFF	TGTGCCAGCAGAACAGGGGACGCTAACACCGGGGAGCTGTTTTTT
-	TRBD1	TRBV5-6	TRBJ1-4	CASSTGTGGEKLFF	TGTGCCAGCAGCACCGGGACAGGGGGTGAAAAACTGTTTTTT
-	-	TRBV21-1	TRBJ1-5	CASSKGRDWVRRQPQHF	TGTGCCAGCAGCAAAGGCCGGGATTGGGTCCGCCGGCAGCCCCAGCATTTT
few	TRBD1	TRBV5-1	TRBJ1-1	CASGEGAEAFF	TGCGCCAGCGGCGAGGGGGCCGAAGCTTTCTTT
-	-	TRBV18	TRBJ1-1	CASSPGQSTEAFF	TGTGCCAGCTCACCAGGGCAGTCAACTGAAGCTTTCTTT
-	-	TRBV29-1	TRBJ1-1	CSVGQLEGTEAFF	TGCAGCGTTGGACAATTAGAAGGCACTGAAGCTTTCTTT